Given below is one T cell receptor (beta chain) in context. Its cognate antigen is unknown. CDR1 is LGHNA, CDR2 YNFKEQ, per germline. The CDR3 contains 18 residues. The V gene end was trimmed by 1 base and the J gene end by 0 bases; junction bases not matched to a gene: 9. The data stem from a study of response to subunit inactivated influenza vaccine. Study-level findings and limits: There was a suggestion from the authors that each seasonal influenza vaccination recruits few new T cells.

One entry per CDR3 protein, called by TCRdb with MiXCR from the RT-PCR reads. This sample has some 540,000 distinct CDR3 sequences, with roughly a quarter found just once. These records were also assigned to another study, of T cells expressing NK-cell markers. In that study: TCR beta cDNA was made by 5'RACE template switching with UMIs. Seven of the eight sequenced donors were classified as HCMV-seropositive, and one was classified as seronegative.

The chain joins TRBV4-2 to TRBJ2-5, with TRBD2 matching over 9 bases. This TCR derives from a man aged 45-60 years who received an inactivated influenza vaccine. The starting material was CD4+ T cells sorted from PBMCs, obtained 11 to 12 days after vaccination. The CDR3 reads CASSQGILAGAYQETQYF. DNA of the CDR3: TGTGCCAGCAGCCAAGGGATTTTAGCGGGAGCTTACCAAGAGACCCAGTACTTC.